This T cell receptor beta chain was captured in a study of blood T cell repertoires in COVID-19. Study-level background: From the United States, Italy and Spain came samples of acute and convalescent COVID-19. PBMCs, B-cell-depleted T cells, or T cells provided the cDNA or gDNA that made up the material.

The study counted Cohort 3 donors as recovered given two negative PCRs, clearance, or symptom resolution. Trimming shortened V by 3 bases and J by 3 bases, and 9 bases separated the two germline ends. Per the germline V gene, CDR1 is SGHAT and CDR2 is FQDESV (reference sequence). This CDR3 is built from 14 residues. In the authors' workflow: Reference gene primer amplification in the assay estimated nucleated cell counts. Some clones are missing from TCRdb's copy, which holds only in-frame ones; the method was immunoSEQ multiplex PCR. The V and J calls and clone size are taken from that table; D and trimming were inferred from the DNA. The sample lists a few hundred thousand clones; 80% to 95% were seen once.

The receptor was isolated from a woman in her thirties who had recovered from COVID-19. Sequencing was performed on PBMCs or T cells enriched from blood (not recorded which). This sequence joins TRBV11-1 and TRBJ2-1; D might be TRBD1 (7 bases). The CDR3 here is CASSFQGGYNEQFF. The DNA of the CDR3 is TGTGCCAGCAGCTTTCAGGGGGGCTACAATGAGCAGTTCTTC.